The rows below give T cell receptor beta chains drawn from one sample of a study of shared T cell receptors in the human thymus. Libraries were prepared by immunoSEQ multiplex PCR; TCRdb keeps only in-frame clonotypes and omits some of them. The table lists some 700,000 clones, approximately 83% of them singletons. The same sample was also studied in work on human thymus T cells.

The sequenced material came from thymocytes. These receptors originate from a girl less than two years old with a congenital heart defect. CDR3s include the opening cysteine and the closing phenylalanine or tryptophan. A D gene is named only where the DNA matches it firmly. Size is omitted from some rows. Given values are once, few, many or a class for expanded clones.

>TRBD2|TRBJ2-5|TRBV27|-
CASSSGDPLHPLTSASQETQYF
TGTGCCAGCAGTAGCGGGGACCCCCTACACCCCCTAACCTCAGCCTCCCAAGAGACCCAGTACTTC
>-|TRBJ1-1|TRBV7-6|-
CASSLFQGSNTEAFF
TGTGCCAGCAGCTTATTCCAGGGTAGCAACACTGAAGCTTTCTTT
>TRBD2|TRBJ2-3|TRBV5-1|-
CASSLGGGTSTDTQYF
TGCGCCAGCAGCTTGGGCGGGGGAACGAGCACAGATACGCAGTATTTT
>-|TRBJ1-4|TRBV27|-
CASSLAGTEKLFF
TGTGCCAGCAGTTTGGCGGGGACTGAAAAACTGTTTTTT
>-|TRBJ2-7|TRBV4-2|-
CASSQEIWGRPYEQYF
TGTGCCAGCAGCCAAGAAATTTGGGGGAGGCCCTACGAGCAGTACTTC
>-|TRBJ1-1|TRBV12-5|-
CASGLDPHGRVNTEAFF
TGTGCTAGTGGTTTGGACCCTCACGGGCGGGTAAATACTGAAGCTTTCTTT
>-|TRBJ1-1|TRBV4-1|-
CASSQRLGVNTEAFF
TGCGCCAGCAGCCAGCGTCTAGGGGTGAACACTGAAGCTTTCTTT
>-|TRBJ1-5|TRBV9|-
CASSVGQENQPQHF
TGTGCCAGCAGCGTAGGACAGGAGAATCAGCCCCAGCATTTT
>TRBD1|TRBJ1-4|TRBV2|-
CASRSGTGGFVANEKLFF
TGTGCCAGCAGATCCGGGACAGGGGGCTTCGTGGCTAATGAAAAACTGTTTTTT
>TRBD1|TRBJ1-2|TRBV28|-
CASRQDRSYYGYTF
TGTGCCAGCAGACAGGACAGGTCTTACTATGGCTACACCTTC
>TRBD1|TRBJ2-3|TRBV7-3|once
CASSLWGQAQSTDTQYF
TGTGCCAGCAGCTTATGGGGACAGGCCCAAAGCACAGATACGCAGTATTTT
>-|TRBJ1-6|TRBV6-5|-
CASSYSTSNSPLHF
TGTGCCAGCAGTTACTCCACTTCTAATTCACCCCTCCACTTT
>TRBD1|TRBJ2-7|TRBV18|-
CASSSLHRGQGPLGEQYF
TGTGCCAGCTCATCGCTTCACAGGGGGCAGGGGCCCCTAGGCGAGCAGTACTTC
>-|TRBJ2-1|TRBV27|-
CASSLGGRGRKPTNEQFF
TGTGCCAGCAGTTTAGGGGGCAGGGGCAGAAAACCAACCAATGAGCAGTTCTTC
>TRBD1|TRBJ2-5|TRBV5-4|-
CASSFKTGGSETQYF
TGTGCCAGCAGCTTCAAAACAGGGGGCTCTGAGACCCAGTACTTC
>-|TRBJ1-1|TRBV20-1|-
CSAPGNTEAFF
TGCAGTGCCCCAGGGAACACTGAAGCTTTCTTT
>-|TRBJ2-7|TRBV7-8|-
CASSFPGTQGWQYF
TGTGCCAGCAGCTTTCCCGGGACTCAGGGATGGCAGTACTTC
>TRBD1|TRBJ2-5|TRBV10-3|few
CAIRDRKQETQYF
TGTGCCATCCGGGACAGAAAACAAGAGACCCAGTACTTC
>TRBD1|TRBJ2-7|TRBV28|-
CASRDSIYEQYF
TGTGCCAGTCGGGACAGCATCTACGAGCAGTACTTC
>-|TRBJ1-3|TRBV28|-
CASSLNLKADTGNTIYF
TGTGCCAGCAGTTTAAATTTAAAGGCAGACACAGGAAACACCATATATTTT
>-|TRBJ1-2|TRBV18|-
CASSPSRGEGIDGYTF
TGTGCCAGCTCACCAAGCCGAGGTGAGGGTATTGACGGCTACACCTTC
>-|TRBJ2-2|TRBV14|-
CASRVGQGTGELFF
TGTGCCAGCAGGGTCGGTCAGGGCACCGGGGAGCTGTTTTTT
>-|TRBJ2-7|TRBV7-6|-
CASSLRAGPPPSYEQYF
TGTGCCAGCAGCTTAAGAGCGGGTCCGCCGCCCTCCTACGAGCAGTACTTC
>TRBD1|TRBJ2-7|TRBV5-1|-
CASSLVLGQDSYEQYF
TGCGCCAGCAGCTTGGTGCTGGGACAGGATTCTTACGAGCAGTACTTC
>-|TRBJ1-1|TRBV4-3|-
CASSQDARGGNTEAFF
TGCGCCAGCAGCCAAGACGCCAGGGGCGGAAACACTGAAGCTTTCTTT
>-|TRBJ2-5|TRBV13|-
CASSSIYAPGDSSEETQYF
TGTGCCAGCAGCTCAATTTACGCCCCCGGCGACTCGTCCGAGGAGACCCAGTACTTC
>TRBD1|TRBJ1-3|TRBV7-2|-
CASSFRDSANTIYF
TGTGCCAGCAGTTTTCGGGACAGCGCAAACACCATATATTTT
>TRBD2|TRBJ2-5|TRBV5-4|-
CASSFGGGPGEQYF
TGTGCCAGCAGCTTCGGCGGGGGGCCGGGAGAGCAGTACTTC
>-|TRBJ1-6|TRBV5-1|-
CASSLSGDYNSPLHF
TGCGCCAGCAGCTTGTCAGGGGATTATAATTCACCCCTCCACTTT
>TRBD1|TRBJ1-1|TRBV4-2|-
CASSQDLGGTGRNTEAFF
TGTGCCAGCAGCCAAGATCTGGGGGGGACAGGGAGGAACACTGAAGCTTTCTTT
>TRBD1|TRBJ1-2|TRBV25-1|-
CASSGQGPPNYGYTF
TGTGCCAGCAGTGGACAGGGGCCTCCTAACTATGGCTACACCTTC
>TRBD1|TRBJ2-5|TRBV6-1|-
CASSARQGAGTQYF
TGTGCCAGCAGTGCAAGACAGGGGGCCGGGACCCAGTACTTC
>-|TRBJ2-5|TRBV5-1|-
CASGAGLRETQYF
TGCGCCAGCGGCGCGGGGTTGAGGGAGACCCAGTACTTC
>-|TRBJ1-4|TRBV28|few
CASSHWIGGNLTGNEKLFF
TGTGCCAGCAGTCATTGGATCGGGGGGAACCTCACGGGGAATGAAAAACTGTTTTTT
>TRBD1|TRBJ1-2|TRBV14|-
CASSQDLYGTGYGYTF
TGTGCCAGCAGCCAAGATCTTTATGGGACAGGCTATGGCTACACCTTC